The next 10 T cell receptor beta chains were all read from a single sample in a study of cytomegalovirus exposure and HLA in healthy donors. A multiplex PCR was run with 60 Vbeta primers and 13 Jbeta primers. Clones were read by immunoSEQ multiplex PCR, and TCRdb kept only the in-frame ones, dropping some. The sample holds about 180,000 clones, roughly 79% seen once. Sequenced sample: PBMCs. These TCRs come from a woman younger than 35 in good health and CMV-seropositive.

This clone came up once. The CDR3 loop is CASSPGGGLYGYTF. The CDR3 DNA reads as TGTGCCAGCAGCCCCGGGGGTGGGCTCTATGGCTACACCTTC. The chain recombines TRBV27 with TRBJ1-2, with a weak D call TRBD1 (5 bases). This CDR3 is built from 14 residues. Germline V gives CDR1 MNHEY, CDR2 SMNVEV (reference sequence). V gave up 6 bases and J gave up 4 bases, with 15 bases separating them.

This chain links TRBV6-4 with TRBJ1-6; a possible D gene is TRBD1 (6 bases). The V and J ends lost 3 bases and 7 bases respectively, with 10 bases between them. CDR3 length: 14 amino acids. Germline V gene lookup returns CDR1 MRHNA and CDR2 SNTAGT. For the CDR3, the DNA is TGTGCCAGCAGTGAACAGGGCGGAAATTCACCCCTCCACTTT. Translation gives CASSEQGGNSPLHF.

The V and J genes are TRBV10-3 and TRBJ2-3; 7 bases map to TRBD2. This CDR3 region has 13 residues. V was clipped by 6 bases and J by 5 bases; unmatched bases: 5. Germline CDR1 reads ENHRY; CDR2 reads SYGVKD. The CDR3 coding sequence is TGTGCCATCAGAGGGACTAACCGAGATACGCAGTATTTT. This gives the protein CAIRGTNRDTQYF.

The chain links TRBV15 to TRBJ2-7; D not certain. The CDR3 loop spans 15 amino acids. V was clipped by 0 bases and J by 2 bases, with 11 bases between them. CDR1 is LNHNV and CDR2 is YYDKDF in the germline V gene (reference sequence). The CDR3 is CATSRDPGQTYEQYF. DNA of the CDR3: TGTGCCACCAGCAGAGATCCAGGTCAAACCTACGAGCAGTACTTC. The full variable domain, rest sourced from reference TRBV15 and TRBJ2-7, is DAMVIQNPRYQVTQFGKPVTLSCSQTLNHNVMYWYQQKSSQAPKLLFHYYDKDFNNEADTPDNFQSRRPNTSFCFLDIRSPGLGDTAMYLCATSRDPGQTYEQYFGPGTRLTVT.

This clone was seen a few times. J is TRBJ2-5 and V is TRBV5-1; 8 positions match TRBD1. This CDR3 is built from 14 residues. V gave up 2 bases and J gave up 5 bases; unmatched junction bases: 5. Germline V gene lookup returns CDR1 SGHRS and CDR2 YFSETQ. CDR3 nucleotide sequence: TGCGCCAGCAGCTTCGGACAGGGTCTGGAGACCCAGTACTTC. Translated: CASSFGQGLETQYF. The full variable domain, its missing parts supplied by reference TRBV5-1 and TRBJ2-5, is KAGVTQTPRYLIKTRGQQVTLSCSPISGHRSVSWYQQTPGQGLQFLFEYFSETQRNKGNFPGRFSGRQFSNSRSEMNVSTLELGDSALYLCASSFGQGLETQYFGPGTRLLVL.

CDR3 coding DNA: TGTGCTAGTGGCTTACACAGGGGTGAGCAGTTCTTC. It specifies CASGLHRGEQFF. V usage is TRBV12-5 and J usage is TRBJ2-1; TRBD1 matches at 7 bases. The V gene end was trimmed by 6 bases and the J gene end by 9 bases; junction bases not matched to a gene: 5. Germline V gives CDR1 LGHNT, CDR2 FRNRAP. CDR3 length: 12 amino acids.

The CDR3 coding sequence is TGTGCCAGCAGTTTATCAGGTGGGGAGACCCAGTACTTC. It is translated as CASSLSGGETQYF. The chain is built from TRBV6-5 and TRBJ2-5; D gene ambiguous. The CDR3 sequence is 13 residues long. Per germline, CDR1 MNHEY and CDR2 SVGAGI. V lost 4 bases, J lost 5 bases, and 11 bases lay in between.

The chain recombines TRBV5-1 with TRBJ2-1; 10 nucleotides line up with TRBD2. The J segment lost 7 bases and the V segment lost 0 bases, leaving 10 bases of the junction unmatched. Germline lookup yields CDR1 SGHRS and CDR2 YFSETQ. The CDR3 covers 17 residues. DNA of the CDR3: TGCGCCAGCAGCTTGGCCGGGGGAGCGGGGGGGCGTAATGAGCAGTTCTTC. Its translation is CASSLAGGAGGRNEQFF.

The gene calls are TRBV11-2 and TRBJ2-7; weak D call: TRBD1 (5 bases). Germline values: CDR1 SGHAT, CDR2 FQNNGV. Trimming removed 5 bases at V and 0 bases at J, with 8 bases between. This CDR3 is built from 13 residues. Written as DNA, the CDR3 is TGTGCCAGCAGCAAGACAGCCTCCTACGAGCAGTACTTC. It codes for CASSKTASYEQYF.

V gene TRBV7-8 combines with J gene TRBJ1-2; the D gene is possibly TRBD1 (5 bases). The CDR3 runs 15 residues. CDR1 is SGHVS and CDR2 is FQNEAQ in the germline V gene. V was clipped by 1 base and J by 0 bases, with 9 bases between them. The CDR3 reads CASSLGAGTNYGYTF. The CDR3 nucleotides read TGTGCCAGCAGCTTAGGGGCAGGGACTAACTATGGCTACACCTTC.